The 4 T cell receptor beta chains presented below share a single source sample, sequenced in a study of identifying expanded T cells in peripheral blood. Assay used: immunoSEQ multiplex PCR; TCRdb lists only in-frame clones, some missing. The sample holds roughly 100,000 clones, around 89% seen once. What was sequenced was blood. The receptors were sampled from a person aged 18-70 years in good health.

The CDR3 loop reads CASSYRYPWEETQYF. CDR3 bases: TGCGCCAGCAGTTACCGTTACCCTTGGGAAGAGACCCAGTACTTC. V is TRBV23-1 and J is TRBJ2-5; D unresolved. TRBV23-1 is flagged as an ORF with uncertain function. The germline V and J ends were trimmed by 5 bases and 3 bases, with 16 bases remaining between them. The CDR3 has 15 residues.

The chain carries TRBV6-1 and TRBJ2-6; TRBD1 agrees at 8 bases. Germline values: CDR1 MNHNS, CDR2 SASEGT. After removal of 7 bases from V and 4 bases from J, the junction contained 6 bases not matched to a gene. The CDR3 contains 15 residues. The CDR3 DNA reads TGTGCCAGCACTAGGACAGGGTCCGGGGCCAACGTCCTGACTTTC. Protein sequence: CASTRTGSGANVLTF.

Only one count was recorded for this clone. The genes are TRBV9 and TRBJ2-1, with 9 nucleotides matching TRBD2. Germline V gives CDR1 SGDLS, CDR2 YYNGEE. V lost 0 bases and J lost 1; bases outside the gene matches: 8. The CDR3 sequence is 18 residues long. The CDR3 loop is CASSVALVREGSYNEQFF. CDR3 DNA sequence: TGTGCCAGCAGCGTAGCTTTGGTGCGGGAGGGATCCTACAATGAGCAGTTCTTC.

The chain is built from TRBV25-1 and TRBJ2-1; tentatively, D is TRBD2 (6 bases). The germline CDR1 and CDR2 sequences are MGHDK and SYGVNS. The CDR3 is made up of 15 amino acids. Deletions cut 4 bases from V and 3 bases from J, with 13 bases between. In DNA form, the CDR3 reads TGTGCCAGCAGTGGGACGGGAGAGGTCTACAATGAGCAGTTCTTC. It specifies CASSGTGEVYNEQFF. Based on the CDR3 plus reference TRBV25-1 and TRBJ2-1, the full variable domain is EADIYQTPRYLVIGTGKKITLECSQTMGHDKMYWYQQDPGMELHLIHYSYGVNSTEKGDLSSESTVSRIRTEHFPLTLESARPSHTSQYLCASSGTGEVYNEQFFGPGTRLTVL.